This entry lists 27 T cell receptor beta chains sequenced from one sample in a study of OX40 agonist ivuxolimab in advanced cancers. The protocol was immunoSEQ multiplex PCR, while the TCRdb copy is restricted to in-frame clones and leaves out a portion. The sample consists of about 98,000 clones, 88% of them appearing once. Material: CD4+ or CD8+ T cells sorted from blood, obtained in a trial of the OX40 agonist ivuxolimab. All receptors derive from an adult with an advanced solid tumor such as melanoma, head and neck, liver or kidney cancer.

The chain has TRBV28 and TRBJ2-5; D not certain. The germline CDR1 and CDR2 sequences are MDHEN and SYDVKM. Deletions cut 0 bases from V and 1 base from J, with 3 bases between. This CDR3 comprises 13 residues. The CDR3 here is CASSLWLQETQYF. In nucleotides, the CDR3 is TGTGCCAGCAGTTTATGGCTCCAAGAGACCCAGTACTTC.

The sample holds one count of this clone. The rearrangement links TRBV7-8 to TRBJ1-1, with D uncertain. Per the germline V gene, CDR1 is SGHVS and CDR2 is FQNEAQ. Trimming took off 4 bases at V and 5 bases at J, with 17 bases between the two ends. This CDR3 region has 15 residues. CDR3 sequence (DNA): TGTGCCAGCAGCTACGCCTTCAGACTAGGGACTGAAGCTTTCTTT. It is translated as CASSYAFRLGTEAFF.

V gene TRBV5-4 combines with J gene TRBJ2-2; 7 positions match TRBD2. CDR3 length: 16 residues. V shed 4 bases, J shed 8 bases, and the junction held 14 bases outside the gene matches. The germline gives CDR1 SGHNT, CDR2 YYREEE (reference sequence). CDR3 coding DNA: TGTGCCAGCAGCCCGGGAGGTGTGGCGGGAGCGGGGGAGCTGTTTTTT. Translation: CASSPGGVAGAGELFF.

The V and J genes are TRBV5-6 and TRBJ1-6; the D gene is possibly TRBD1 (5 bases). Per germline, CDR1 SGHDT and CDR2 YYEEEE. This CDR3 has 15 amino acids. The V end lost 5 bases, the J end lost 5 bases, and 14 bases lay between the germline ends. CDR3 protein: CASSLGAQNNSPLHF. For the CDR3, the DNA is TGTGCCAGCAGTCTAGGGGCGCAGAATAATTCACCCCTCCACTTT.

This rearrangement joins TRBV11-2 to TRBJ2-7; 11 positions match TRBD2. This CDR3 spans 15 amino acids. The V and J ends lost 3 bases and 4 bases, in that order; junction bases with no gene match: 5. In germline, CDR1 is SGHAT, CDR2 FQNNGV. Here the CDR3 DNA reads TGTGCCAGCAGCTTGGGTCTAGCGGGGGGATACGAGCAGTACTTC. Protein: CASSLGLAGGYEQYF. The full variable domain, with the rest looked up from reference TRBV11-2 and TRBJ2-7, is EAGVAQSPRYKIIEKRQSVAFWCNPISGHATLYWYQQILGQGPKLLIQFQNNGVVDDSQLPKDRFSAERLKGVDSTLKIQPAKLEDSAVYLCASSLGLAGGYEQYFGPGTRLTVT.

The gene calls are TRBV30 and TRBJ1-4, with no clear D. This CDR3 contains 13 residues. The ends were cut back, 7 bases at V and 5 bases at J, with 14 bases in the middle. Germline values: CDR1 GTSNPN, CDR2 SVGIG (reference sequence). The DNA of the CDR3 is TGTGCCTACCTGACCCCGCCGAATGAAAAACTGTTTTTT. Translated, it gives CAYLTPPNEKLFF.

The chain recombines TRBV2 with TRBJ2-2, with a weak D call TRBD2 (7 bases). V lost 6 bases to trimming and J lost 3 bases, with 14 bases between them. This CDR3 region has 15 residues. The germline CDR1 and CDR2 sequences are SNHLY and FYNNEI. The CDR3, as DNA: TGTGCCAGCAGGCCAGGGGCGGGGGACACCGGGGAGCTGTTTTTT. Its translation: CASRPGAGDTGELFF.

The rearrangement uses TRBV5-6 and TRBJ2-2; D not certain. CDR1 is SGHDT and CDR2 is YYEEEE in the germline V gene. The CDR3 contains 13 residues. Trimming removed 4 bases at V and 8 bases at J, with 12 bases between. CDR3 DNA: TGTGCCAGCAGCCGGTTGGTAAGAGGGGAGCTGTTTTTT. The encoded protein is CASSRLVRGELFF.

This chain connects TRBV5-1 to TRBJ1-2; D is uncertain. The CDR3 loop spans 12 amino acids. From germline, CDR1 is SGHRS and CDR2 YFSETQ. The V and J ends lost 0 bases and 3 bases respectively, with 3 bases between them. The CDR3: CASSLADYGYTF. DNA for the CDR3: TGCGCCAGCAGCTTGGCCGACTATGGCTACACCTTC.

This rearrangement joins TRBV7-9 to TRBJ1-5; D is possibly TRBD1 (5 bases). The CDR3 sequence is 13 residues long. V was shortened by 5 bases and J by 5 bases, with 10 bases between the two germline ends. Germline V CDR1 and CDR2: SEHNR, FQNEAQ (reference sequence). CDR3 nucleotides: TGTGCCAGCAGCCCGGGGGGGTATCAGCCCCAGCATTTT. It codes for CASSPGGYQPQHF.

The V and J genes are TRBV7-2 and TRBJ1-4; no firm D call. Germline loops: CDR1 SGHTA, CDR2 FQGNSA. V shed 2 bases and J shed 0 bases, with 7 bases lying between them. The CDR3 contains 15 residues. The CDR3 region is CASSLSRATNEKLFF. CDR3 DNA: TGTGCCAGCAGCTTATCAAGGGCAACTAATGAAAAACTGTTTTTT.

The CDR3 nucleotides are TGTGCCTCCAGCCTTAGGGATGGAAACACCATATATTTT. It specifies CASSLRDGNTIYF. The chain links TRBV2 to TRBJ1-3; no clear D gene. CDR3 length equals 13 residues. Germline V gene sequence: CDR1 SNHLY, CDR2 FYNNEI. With 11 bases removed from V and 3 bases from J, the gap between germline ends came to 14 bases.

The chain couples TRBV4-3 to TRBJ1-1; D not certain. The CDR3 runs 14 residues. V was shortened by 2 bases and J by 0 bases, with 7 bases between the two germline ends. Per the germline V gene, CDR1 is LGHNA and CDR2 is YSLEER. CDR3 sequence reads: CASSQMGMNTEAFF. CDR3 nucleotides: TGCGCCAGCAGCCAAATGGGCATGAACACTGAAGCTTTCTTT.

This chain connects TRBV28 to TRBJ2-7; tentative D call: TRBD2 (6 bases). Germline CDR1 and CDR2: MDHEN and SYDVKM. This CDR3 comprises 15 residues. Trimming took 4 bases from V and 0 from J, leaving 13 bases between them. Written as DNA, the CDR3 is TGTGCCAGCAGTTCCTTCTACGGGAGCTCCTACGAGCAGTACTTC. Protein product: CASSSFYGSSYEQYF.

This chain uses TRBV7-9 with TRBJ2-1; 7 nucleotides agree with TRBD2. V lost 5 bases to trimming and J lost 8 bases; unmatched junction nucleotides: 9. The CDR3 has 14 residues. The germline V gene has CDR1 SEHNR and CDR2 FQNEAQ (reference sequence). CDR3 coding DNA: TGTGCCAGCAGCAGAGGGCGGGAGTTCCATGAGCAGTTCTTC. Amino acids: CASSRGREFHEQFF.

This rearrangement joins TRBV28 to TRBJ1-1; D is unclear. The CDR3 spans 11 residues. Germline CDR1 reads MDHEN; CDR2 reads SYDVKM. V lost 3 bases to trimming and J lost 11 bases, with 10 bases between them. CDR3 nucleotide sequence: TGTGCCAGCAGTTTTAGACAACGGGCTTTCTTT. It specifies CASSFRQRAFF. The variable domain in full, with the rest retrieved from reference TRBV28 and TRBJ1-1, is DVKVTQSSRYLVKRTGEKVFLECVQDMDHENMFWYRQDPGLGLRLIYFSYDVKMKEKGDIPEGYSVSREKKERFSLILESASTNQTSMYLCASSFRQRAFFGQGTRLTVV.

In nucleotides, the CDR3 is TGTGCCAGCAGCCGTTTAGGGGGCGGAGACTATGGCTACACCTTC. Translated, it gives CASSRLGGGDYGYTF. The V gene is TRBV7-9, the J gene TRBJ1-2; TRBD1 aligns across 7 bases. Trimming at V came to 5 bases and at J to 3 bases, leaving 9 bases not matched to a gene. Germline loops: CDR1 SEHNR, CDR2 FQNEAQ (reference sequence). The length of the CDR3 is 15 residues.

The chain joins TRBV18 to TRBJ1-3; D unresolved. The V end was cut by 5 bases, the J end by 0 bases, with 14 bases between. This CDR3 comprises 16 residues. Germline V gene sequence: CDR1 KGHSH, CDR2 LQKENI. The CDR3 DNA reads as TGTGCCAGCTCAGAAAACAGCCCTTCCTCTGGAAACACCATATATTTT. As protein: CASSENSPSSGNTIYF. The full variable domain, rest sourced from reference TRBV18 and TRBJ1-3, is NAGVMQNPRHLVRRRGQEARLRCSPMKGHSHVYWYRQLPEEGLKFMVYLQKENIIDESGMPKERFSAEFPKEGPSILRIQQVVRGDSAAYFCASSENSPSSGNTIYFGEGSWLTVV.

A remark on this clone: A junction end diverges from the germline sequence, so it may reflect a read error. CDR3 DNA: TGTGCCAGCAGCGGGCAGACTTCTAACTATGGCTACATCTTC. Amino acid sequence: CASSGQTSNYGYIF. The J gene is TRBJ1-2, the V gene TRBV5-4; D not certain. The CDR3 extends over 14 amino acids. Germline V gene data show CDR1 as SGHNT and CDR2 as YYREEE (reference sequence).

The genes are TRBV12-5 and TRBJ2-1; D may be TRBD2 (5 bases). V was pared by 2 bases and J by 5 bases, with 7 bases between. The CDR3 totals 13 residues. Germline V lookup: CDR1 LGHNT, CDR2 FRNRAP. CDR3 loop: CASGLRGNNEQFF. The CDR3 region has the DNA TGTGCTAGTGGTTTGCGGGGAAACAATGAGCAGTTCTTC.

The chain joins TRBV9 to TRBJ2-5; 13 bases are a match to TRBD2. The CDR3 length is 15 residues. Unmatched junction bases numbered 3, after V lost 2 bases and J lost 5 bases. From germline, CDR1 is SGDLS and CDR2 YYNGEE. CDR3 in amino acids: CASSVGTSGMETQYF. The CDR3 DNA follows: TGTGCCAGCAGCGTGGGGACTAGCGGGATGGAGACCCAGTACTTC.

This clone was seen only a few times. This CDR3 is CASSLSWDQPQHF. CDR3 DNA: TGTGCCAGCTCCCTCAGCTGGGATCAGCCCCAGCATTTT. The rearrangement links TRBV18 to TRBJ1-5; D gene uncertain. Germline lookup yields CDR1 KGHSH and CDR2 LQKENI. The CDR3 spans 13 residues. V was trimmed by 6 bases and J by 5 bases, leaving 11 bases between them.

The V call is TRBV5-4, the J call TRBJ2-1; D is uncertain. The CDR3 spans 11 residues. Germline V gene lookup returns CDR1 SGHNT and CDR2 YYREEE (reference sequence). V gave up 1 base and J gave up 8 bases, with 4 bases separating them. Written as DNA, the CDR3 is TGTGCCAGCAGCTTGTCAGATGAGCAGTTCTTC. It is translated as CASSLSDEQFF.

V and J are TRBV2 and TRBJ2-3; D is unresolved. Between the trimmed V and J ends, which lost 4 bases and 9 bases, there was a span of 8 bases. The CDR3 runs 11 residues. Germline V gives CDR1 SNHLY, CDR2 FYNNEI. CDR3: CASSGESTQYF. For the CDR3, the DNA is TGTGCCAGCAGTGGGGAAAGCACGCAGTATTTT.

CDR3 protein: CASSAGSNTEAFF. The CDR3 region has the DNA TGTGCCAGCAGCGCGGGGTCGAACACTGAAGCTTTCTTT. The chain joins TRBV11-3 to TRBJ1-1; D gene ambiguous. With 5 bases removed from V and 1 base from J, the gap between germline ends came to 8 bases. From germline, CDR1 is SGHNT and CDR2 YENEEA. CDR3 length: 13 residues. The whole variable domain, filled in from reference TRBV11-3 and TRBJ1-1, reads EAGVVQSPRYKIIEKKQPVAFWCNPISGHNTLYWYLQNLGQGPELLIRYENEEAVDDSQLPKDRFSAERLKGVDSTLKIQPAELGDSAVYLCASSAGSNTEAFFGQGTRLTVV.

The rearrangement joins TRBV6-6 to TRBJ2-2; D is ambiguous. Trimming cost V 0 bases and J 4 bases, with 3 bases left between them. From germline, CDR1 is MNHNY and CDR2 SVGAGI (reference sequence). The CDR3 consists of 13 residues. CDR3 DNA: TGTGCCAGCAGTTACTCGGTCACCGGGGAGCTGTTTTTT. As protein: CASSYSVTGELFF.

The chain combines TRBV5-4 with TRBJ2-5; D ambiguous. The CDR3 is 13 residues long. V gave up 0 bases and J gave up 7 bases, with 10 bases separating them. The germline V gene has CDR1 SGHNT and CDR2 YYREEE (reference sequence). DNA of the CDR3: TGTGCCAGCAGCTTGGCGGAAGGCGGGACCCAGTACTTC. It yields the protein CASSLAEGGTQYF.